This T cell receptor beta chain was documented in a study of cytomegalovirus exposure and HLA in healthy donors. Regarding the study as a whole: Reported results showed that the classifier diagnosed cytomegalovirus status with high specificity and sensitivity. In the roughly 120 validation repertoires, about 94% of cluster scores exceeded 0, per a later analysis.

The CDR3 has 11 amino acids. The germline V gene has CDR1 DFQATT and CDR2 SNEGSKA (reference sequence). With V trimmed by 6 bases and J by 5 bases, 2 bases remained unmatched. On this clone: Its antigen is not identified.

Here immunoSEQ multiplex PCR was the method, and the copy in TCRdb shows in-frame clones only, minus some. The sample records about 79,000 clones, 93% being singletons. The clonotype comes from a woman in her 30s in good health and CMV-seronegative. The V gene is TRBV20-1, the J gene TRBJ2-5, with 8 bases lining up with TRBD1. Input material: PBMCs. The CDR3 region is CSARQGETQYF. The DNA for the CDR3 is TGCAGTGCCAGACAGGGGGAGACCCAGTACTTC.